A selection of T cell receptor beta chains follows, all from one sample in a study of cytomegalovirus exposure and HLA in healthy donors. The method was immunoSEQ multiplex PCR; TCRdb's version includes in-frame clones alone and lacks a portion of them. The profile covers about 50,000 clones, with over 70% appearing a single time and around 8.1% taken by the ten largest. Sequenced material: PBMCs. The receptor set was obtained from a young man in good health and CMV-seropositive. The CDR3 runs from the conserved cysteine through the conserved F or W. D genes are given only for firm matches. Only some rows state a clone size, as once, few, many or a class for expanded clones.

CDR3 DNA: TGTGCCAGCAGTGGGGGCCATGTAAATGAGCAGTTCTTC; CDR3 protein: CASSGGHVNEQFF; V gene: TRBV2; D gene: .; clone size: .; J gene: TRBJ2-1
CDR3 DNA: TGTGCCAGCAGCGTAGGGGGGGGGAGCACAGATACGCAGTATTTT; CDR3 protein: CASSVGGGSTDTQYF; V gene: TRBV9; D gene: TRBD2; clone size: once; J gene: TRBJ2-3
CDR3 DNA: TGTGCCAGTAGTATTGGGGGGGATGAGCAGTTCTTC; CDR3 protein: CASSIGGDEQFF; V gene: TRBV19; D gene: TRBD2; clone size: .; J gene: TRBJ2-1
CDR3 DNA: TGTGCCAGCAGGGGATCCGACCTGGAGCGGGAAAAACTGTTTTTT; CDR3 protein: CASRGSDLEREKLFF; V gene: TRBV6-5; D gene: .; clone size: once; J gene: TRBJ1-4
CDR3 DNA: TGTGCCAGCTGGACAGGGGTCTATGGCTACACCTTC; CDR3 protein: CASWTGVYGYTF; V gene: TRBV27; D gene: TRBD1; clone size: .; J gene: TRBJ1-2
CDR3 DNA: TGTGCCAGCAGTGATACCGGGACAACCATCTACGAGCAGTACTTC; CDR3 protein: CASSDTGTTIYEQYF; V gene: TRBV6-4; D gene: .; clone size: .; J gene: TRBJ2-7
CDR3 DNA: TGTGCCAGCAGCGTAGACGGGTTAAGCAATCAGCCCCAGCATTTT; CDR3 protein: CASSVDGLSNQPQHF; V gene: TRBV9; D gene: .; clone size: .; J gene: TRBJ1-5
CDR3 DNA: TGTGCCAGCAGCTTGGGGACAGGGGGCTACGGGGCCAACGTCCTGACTTTC; CDR3 protein: CASSLGTGGYGANVLTF; V gene: TRBV7-9; D gene: TRBD1; clone size: .; J gene: TRBJ2-6
CDR3 DNA: TGTGCCAGCAGTGACAGAGCGGGGGCGGATACGCAGTATTTT; CDR3 protein: CASSDRAGADTQYF; V gene: TRBV6-4; D gene: TRBD2; clone size: .; J gene: TRBJ2-3
CDR3 DNA: TGCAGCGTCCAAACCGGGGGGGCCACTGAAGCTTTCTTT; CDR3 protein: CSVQTGGATEAFF; V gene: TRBV29-1; D gene: .; clone size: once; J gene: TRBJ1-1
CDR3 DNA: TGTGCCAGCAGTGAGAGGACCGACAGGGAAGCTTTCTTT; CDR3 protein: CASSERTDREAFF; V gene: TRBV2; D gene: .; clone size: .; J gene: TRBJ1-1
CDR3 DNA: TGTGCCAGTAGTACCCTCCCGGGAGGTAGTATCAGGTCCCAGCATTTT; CDR3 protein: CASSTLPGGSIRSQHF; V gene: TRBV19; D gene: .; clone size: .; J gene: TRBJ1-5
CDR3 DNA: TGTGCCAGCAGTTACAACGAGCAGTACTTC; CDR3 protein: CASSYNEQYF; V gene: TRBV28; D gene: .; clone size: .; J gene: TRBJ2-7
CDR3 DNA: TGTGCCAGCAGTGAACTCTCAGGCTACCCTTTATATGGCTACACCTTC; CDR3 protein: CASSELSGYPLYGYTF; V gene: TRBV6-4; D gene: .; clone size: .; J gene: TRBJ1-2
CDR3 DNA: TGTGCCAGCATGCCGACCGACAGGGCCAGAAACACTGAAGCTTTCTTT; CDR3 protein: CASMPTDRARNTEAFF; V gene: TRBV25-1; D gene: TRBD1; clone size: .; J gene: TRBJ1-1
CDR3 DNA: TGTGCCTGGGGGGGACACCTGGAGAGCGGCTACACCTTC; CDR3 protein: CAWGGHLESGYTF; V gene: TRBV30; D gene: .; clone size: .; J gene: TRBJ1-2
CDR3 DNA: TGCGCCAGCAGCACCGCGCGTTTCACAGGGAACTCCTACGAGCAGTACTTC; CDR3 protein: CASSTARFTGNSYEQYF; V gene: TRBV5-1; D gene: .; clone size: once; J gene: TRBJ2-7
CDR3 DNA: TGTGCCAGCAACCAGGATATGAATCAGCCCCAGCATTTT; CDR3 protein: CASNQDMNQPQHF; V gene: TRBV2; D gene: .; clone size: .; J gene: TRBJ1-5
CDR3 DNA: TGTGCCAGCAGTTACTCGCCGGGACAGGGTCAGTTATCCTATAATTCACCCCTCCACTTT; CDR3 protein: CASSYSPGQGQLSYNSPLHF; V gene: TRBV28; D gene: TRBD1; clone size: .; J gene: TRBJ1-6
CDR3 DNA: TGTGCCAGCAGTGAATTTCCAGGGGGCAATCAGCCCCAGCATTTT; CDR3 protein: CASSEFPGGNQPQHF; V gene: TRBV2; D gene: .; clone size: once; J gene: TRBJ1-5
CDR3 DNA: TGCGCCAGCAGCCAAGGGCACACTGAAGCTTTCTTT; CDR3 protein: CASSQGHTEAFF; V gene: TRBV4-1; D gene: .; clone size: .; J gene: TRBJ1-1
CDR3 DNA: TGTGCCAGCAGCCCCCCAGGGGTCTATGGCTACACCTTC; CDR3 protein: CASSPPGVYGYTF; V gene: TRBV13; D gene: .; clone size: .; J gene: TRBJ1-2
CDR3 DNA: TGTGCCAGCAGGCCCTCGGGGGGAAACACCATATATTTT; CDR3 protein: CASRPSGGNTIYF; V gene: TRBV6-5; D gene: .; clone size: .; J gene: TRBJ1-3
CDR3 DNA: TGTGCCAGCACCAACTGGCATAAGGGACAGAGTGGCTACACCTTC; CDR3 protein: CASTNWHKGQSGYTF; V gene: TRBV28; D gene: TRBD1; clone size: once; J gene: TRBJ1-2
CDR3 DNA: TGTGCCAGCAGTGTCCGGGAGGGAGAGACCCAGTACTTC; CDR3 protein: CASSVREGETQYF; V gene: TRBV6-4; D gene: TRBD2; clone size: once; J gene: TRBJ2-5
CDR3 DNA: TGTGCCAGCAGCCGCGGGAGGACAGCCTACGAGCAGTACTTC; CDR3 protein: CASSRGRTAYEQYF; V gene: TRBV5-4; D gene: TRBD2; clone size: .; J gene: TRBJ2-7
CDR3 DNA: TGTGCCAGCAGTTTGGGGGGGGTGGGTCAGCCCCAGCATTTT; CDR3 protein: CASSLGGVGQPQHF; V gene: TRBV28; D gene: .; clone size: .; J gene: TRBJ1-5
CDR3 DNA: TGTGCCAGCAGTGAGGGGGGGAATACGCAGTATTTT; CDR3 protein: CASSEGGNTQYF; V gene: TRBV6-1; D gene: TRBD2; clone size: .; J gene: TRBJ2-3
CDR3 DNA: TGTGCCAGCAGCTTAGGCCTAGCGGGGGAGGTCAATGAGCAGTTCTTC; CDR3 protein: CASSLGLAGEVNEQFF; V gene: TRBV13; D gene: TRBD2; clone size: .; J gene: TRBJ2-1
CDR3 DNA: TGTGCCAGCAGCCTCGGGACTCCCAATGAAGCTTTCTTT; CDR3 protein: CASSLGTPNEAFF; V gene: TRBV5-6; D gene: .; clone size: once; J gene: TRBJ1-1
CDR3 DNA: TGTGCCAGCAAACAAGCTCCAGCGCAGATATATGGAGATACGCAGTATTTT; CDR3 protein: CASKQAPAQIYGDTQYF; V gene: TRBV27; D gene: .; clone size: .; J gene: TRBJ2-3
CDR3 DNA: TGTGCCAGCTCACCGGACAGAAACTATGGCTACACCTTC; CDR3 protein: CASSPDRNYGYTF; V gene: TRBV18; D gene: .; clone size: .; J gene: TRBJ1-2
CDR3 DNA: TGTGCCAGCAGCTTAGAAACAACAAACGAAAAACTGTTTTTT; CDR3 protein: CASSLETTNEKLFF; V gene: TRBV7-9; D gene: .; clone size: few; J gene: TRBJ1-4
CDR3 DNA: TGTGCCAGCACTTCGCAGGGGGCGCTGGGAAACACCATATATTTT; CDR3 protein: CASTSQGALGNTIYF; V gene: TRBV28; D gene: TRBD1; clone size: .; J gene: TRBJ1-3
CDR3 DNA: TGTGCCAGCTCACCACTCCAGGGTGCGGACACTGAAGCTTTCTTT; CDR3 protein: CASSPLQGADTEAFF; V gene: TRBV18; D gene: .; clone size: .; J gene: TRBJ1-1
CDR3 DNA: TGTGCCAGCAGCCCCTTCAGGGGGGAAGGAGGGTATTCTAACTATGGCTACACCTTC; CDR3 protein: CASSPFRGEGGYSNYGYTF; V gene: TRBV5-4; D gene: TRBD1; clone size: .; J gene: TRBJ1-2
CDR3 DNA: TGCGCCAGCAGCTTGTCCGCTAGGGGCGATCCCTACGAGCAGTACTTC; CDR3 protein: CASSLSARGDPYEQYF; V gene: TRBV5-1; D gene: .; clone size: .; J gene: TRBJ2-7
CDR3 DNA: TGTGCCAGCAGCGGGGGGGGTAGCCTGGAGACCCAGTACTTC; CDR3 protein: CASSGGGSLETQYF; V gene: TRBV5-8; D gene: TRBD2; clone size: .; J gene: TRBJ2-5
CDR3 DNA: TGTGCCAGCAATCTAGCGGGGGGGAGCACAGATACGCAGTATTTT; CDR3 protein: CASNLAGGSTDTQYF; V gene: TRBV6-1; D gene: TRBD2; clone size: few; J gene: TRBJ2-3
CDR3 DNA: TGTGCCAGCAGCCGGGGACAGGGTGAAGCTTTCTTT; CDR3 protein: CASSRGQGEAFF; V gene: TRBV6-5; D gene: TRBD1; clone size: .; J gene: TRBJ1-1
CDR3 DNA: TGCAGCGTTGTAGTCCCAGGGGTCTACACTGAAGCTTTCTTT; CDR3 protein: CSVVVPGVYTEAFF; V gene: TRBV29-1; D gene: .; clone size: .; J gene: TRBJ1-1
CDR3 DNA: TGCGCCAGCAGCCTCCTCTCGACAGGGGATAATGGCTACACCTTC; CDR3 protein: CASSLLSTGDNGYTF; V gene: TRBV5-1; D gene: TRBD1; clone size: .; J gene: TRBJ1-2
CDR3 DNA: TGCGCCAGCAGCCAAGAGTTTTCAGATCAAGAGACCCAGTACTTC; CDR3 protein: CASSQEFSDQETQYF; V gene: TRBV4-1; D gene: .; clone size: .; J gene: TRBJ2-5
CDR3 DNA: TGTGCCAGCACCTCGGGCCTAGCGGGGGGAGGCGGGGAGCTGTTTTTT; CDR3 protein: CASTSGLAGGGGELFF; V gene: TRBV5-4; D gene: TRBD2; clone size: .; J gene: TRBJ2-2
CDR3 DNA: TGCGCCAGCAGCTTGGGGGGGGATAATGAAAAACTGTTTTTT; CDR3 protein: CASSLGGDNEKLFF; V gene: TRBV5-1; D gene: .; clone size: .; J gene: TRBJ1-4
CDR3 DNA: TGTGCCAGCAGACCTCGACAGTCTGGGGCCAACGTCCTGACTTTC; CDR3 protein: CASRPRQSGANVLTF; V gene: TRBV6-5; D gene: .; clone size: few; J gene: TRBJ2-6
CDR3 DNA: TGTGCCAGCTCACCCCCGGGACAGGGAGCTCAGCCCCAGCATTTT; CDR3 protein: CASSPPGQGAQPQHF; V gene: TRBV18; D gene: TRBD1; clone size: .; J gene: TRBJ1-5
CDR3 DNA: TGTGCCAGCAGTTTATCGGGCCGAAACTATGGCTACACCTTC; CDR3 protein: CASSLSGRNYGYTF; V gene: TRBV27; D gene: .; clone size: .; J gene: TRBJ1-2
CDR3 DNA: TGTGCCAGCAGTGAAGAGTGGACAGGGCTCCATTCACCCCTCCACTTT; CDR3 protein: CASSEEWTGLHSPLHF; V gene: TRBV6-1; D gene: TRBD1; clone size: .; J gene: TRBJ1-6
CDR3 DNA: TGTGCCAGCAGTTCGTCTCAGGGGTTTTCCTATAATTCACCCCTCCACTTT; CDR3 protein: CASSSSQGFSYNSPLHF; V gene: TRBV28; D gene: .; clone size: .; J gene: TRBJ1-6